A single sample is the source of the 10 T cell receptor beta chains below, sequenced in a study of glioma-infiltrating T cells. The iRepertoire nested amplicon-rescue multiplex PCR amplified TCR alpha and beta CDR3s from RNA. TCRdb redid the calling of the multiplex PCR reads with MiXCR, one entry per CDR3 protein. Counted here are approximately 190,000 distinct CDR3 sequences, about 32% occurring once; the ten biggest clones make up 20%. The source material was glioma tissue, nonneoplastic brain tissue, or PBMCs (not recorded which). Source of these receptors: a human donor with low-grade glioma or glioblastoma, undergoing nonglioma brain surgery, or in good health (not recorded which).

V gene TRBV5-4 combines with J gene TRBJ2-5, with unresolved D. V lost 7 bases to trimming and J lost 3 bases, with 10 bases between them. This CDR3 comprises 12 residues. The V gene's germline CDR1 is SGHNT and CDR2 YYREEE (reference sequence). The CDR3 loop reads CASLGQEETQYF. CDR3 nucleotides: TGTGCCAGCTTAGGGCAGGAAGAGACCCAGTACTTC.

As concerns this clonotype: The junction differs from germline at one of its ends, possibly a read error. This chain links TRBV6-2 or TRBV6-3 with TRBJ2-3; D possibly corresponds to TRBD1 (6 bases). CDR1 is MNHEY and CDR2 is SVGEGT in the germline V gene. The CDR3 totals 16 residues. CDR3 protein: CASSYVYRVKTDTKYF. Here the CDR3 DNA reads TGTGCCAGCAGTTACGTTTACAGGGTAAAAACAGATACGAAGTATTTT.

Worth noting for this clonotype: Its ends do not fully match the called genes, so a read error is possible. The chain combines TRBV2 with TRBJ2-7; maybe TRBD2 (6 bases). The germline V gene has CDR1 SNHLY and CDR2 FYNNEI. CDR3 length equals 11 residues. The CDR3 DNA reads TGTGCCAGCCGGGGGTCCTACAAGCAGTACTTC. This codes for CASRGSYKQYF.

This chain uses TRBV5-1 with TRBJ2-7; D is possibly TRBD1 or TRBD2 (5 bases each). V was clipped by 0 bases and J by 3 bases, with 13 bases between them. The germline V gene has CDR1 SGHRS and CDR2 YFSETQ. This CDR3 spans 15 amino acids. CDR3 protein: CASSLDRDGIYEQYF. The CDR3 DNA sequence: TGCGCCAGCAGCTTGGACCGGGACGGAATCTACGAGCAGTACTTC.

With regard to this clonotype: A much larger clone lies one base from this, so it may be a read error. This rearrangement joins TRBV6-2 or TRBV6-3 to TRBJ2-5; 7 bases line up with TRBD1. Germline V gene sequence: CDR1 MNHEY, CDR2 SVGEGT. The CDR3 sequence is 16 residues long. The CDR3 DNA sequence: TGTGCCAGCAGTTACTCGGGCAGGGGGATCCAAGAGGCCCAGTACTTC. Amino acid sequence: CASSYSGRGIQEAQYF.

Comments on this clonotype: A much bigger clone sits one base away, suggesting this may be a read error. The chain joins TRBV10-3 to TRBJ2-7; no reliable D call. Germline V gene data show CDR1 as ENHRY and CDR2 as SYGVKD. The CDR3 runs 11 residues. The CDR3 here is CAIGEMYEQYF. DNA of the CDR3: TGTGCCATCGGTGAGATGTACGAGCAGTACTTC.

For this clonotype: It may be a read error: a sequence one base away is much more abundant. CDR3 protein: CASRGQNQETQYF. For the CDR3, the DNA is TGTGCCAGCAGAGGACAGAACCAAGAGACCCAGTACTTC. The rearrangement uses TRBV11-2 and TRBJ2-7; a weak D match, TRBD1 (6 bases). The assigned J gene may be wrong: the sequence end matches TRBJ2-5 better. CDR3 length: 13 amino acids. Germline V lookup: CDR1 SGHAT, CDR2 FQNNGV.

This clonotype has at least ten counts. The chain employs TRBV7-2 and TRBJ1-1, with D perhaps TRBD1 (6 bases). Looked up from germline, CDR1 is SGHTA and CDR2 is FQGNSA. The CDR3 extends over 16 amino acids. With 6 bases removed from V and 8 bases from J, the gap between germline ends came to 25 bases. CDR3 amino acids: CASRRESTLTGAEAFF. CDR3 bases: TGTGCCAGCAGACGCGAAAGTACCCTAACGGGGGCCGAAGCTTTCTTT.

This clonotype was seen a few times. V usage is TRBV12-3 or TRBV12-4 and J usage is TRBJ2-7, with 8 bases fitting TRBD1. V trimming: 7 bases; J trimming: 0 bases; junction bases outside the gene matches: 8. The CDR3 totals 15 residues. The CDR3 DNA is TGTGCCAGCACCCGCGGACAGGGCCACTCCTACGAGCAGTACTTC. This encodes CASTRGQGHSYEQYF.

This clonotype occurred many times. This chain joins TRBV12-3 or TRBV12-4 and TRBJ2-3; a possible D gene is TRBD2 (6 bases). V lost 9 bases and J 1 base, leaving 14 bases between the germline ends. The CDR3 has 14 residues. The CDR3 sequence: CASMLGGGTDTQYF. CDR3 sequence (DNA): TGTGCCAGTATGTTGGGAGGTGGCACAGATACGCAGTATTTT.